This T cell receptor (beta chain) was identified in a study of blood T cell repertoires in COVID-19. Clones were read by immunoSEQ multiplex PCR, and TCRdb kept only the in-frame ones, dropping some. The sample shows over 200,000 clones, more than 70% of them seen only once. In assigning cohorts, the study relied on participant-reported clinical history. Sample: PBMCs or T cells enriched from blood (not recorded which). The sequence was collected from a woman in her forties with acute COVID-19.

CDR3 sequence: CASSQGGGTNEKLFF. The CDR3 DNA reads TGCGCCAGCAGCCAAGGGGGAGGCACTAATGAAAAACTGTTTTTT. The chain uses TRBV4-1 and TRBJ1-4; D gene unclear. V gave up 1 base and J gave up 2 bases, with 8 bases separating them. Per the germline V gene, CDR1 is MGHRA and CDR2 is YSYEKL. The CDR3 contains 15 residues.